This T cell receptor (beta chain) is drawn from a study of T cell responses to AZD1222 COVID-19 vaccine. The study, taken as a whole, reports: Baseline serostatus was positive in only a handful of AZD1222 recipients. Breadth and depth of Spike-specific TCRs rose after two AZD1222 doses. Reportedly, close to half of spike-specific TCRs are directed against unmutated variant regions.

The CDR3 consists of 15 residues. The germline V gene encodes CDR1 LGHDT and CDR2 YNNKEL (reference sequence). The germline V and J ends were trimmed by 4 bases and 5 bases, with 17 bases remaining between them. Sequenced by immunoSEQ multiplex PCR; TCRdb stores in-frame clones only, minus some. In the table there are about 79,000 clones, 65% to 85% of which are singletons. About this clone: What it recognizes is unknown.

The sequenced sample was peripheral blood, obtained on day 0 of AZD1222 vaccination. The receptor comes from an adult in good health. The chain has TRBV3-1 (or the pseudogene TRBV3-2) and TRBJ2-5; TRBD2 might be the D (5 bases). The CDR3 sequence is CASSPGPSGWETQYF. The CDR3 DNA sequence: TGTGCCAGCAGCCCAGGCCCCTCGGGGTGGGAGACCCAGTACTTC.